This TCR beta chain emerged from a study of shared T cell receptors in the human thymus. This clone was counted once. The CDR3 contains 20 residues. After removal of 1 base from V and 8 bases from J, the junction contained 16 bases not matched to a gene. CDR1 is SGHTA and CDR2 is FQGTGA in the germline V gene. Data came from immunoSEQ multiplex PCR; TCRdb stores just in-frame clones and leaves some out. Of about 500,000 clones listed, 75% to 85% are singletons. The sample also formed part of further work on human thymus T cells. From that study: It was from resections taken during corrective heart surgery that the thymus tissue came. It looked as if thymic and blood repertoires used V and J genes in a biased way. Thymic repertoires of unrelated individuals were reported in related research to overlap highly.

The chain recombines TRBV7-3 with TRBJ2-1, with 14 bases lining up with TRBD2. The sequenced sample was thymocytes. The sequence was obtained from a boy under two years old with a congenital heart defect. The CDR3 spells CASSLKGGTSGSEFNDEQFF. CDR3 sequence (DNA): TGTGCCAGCAGCTTAAAAGGTGGGACTAGCGGGAGTGAGTTCAACGATGAGCAGTTCTTC.